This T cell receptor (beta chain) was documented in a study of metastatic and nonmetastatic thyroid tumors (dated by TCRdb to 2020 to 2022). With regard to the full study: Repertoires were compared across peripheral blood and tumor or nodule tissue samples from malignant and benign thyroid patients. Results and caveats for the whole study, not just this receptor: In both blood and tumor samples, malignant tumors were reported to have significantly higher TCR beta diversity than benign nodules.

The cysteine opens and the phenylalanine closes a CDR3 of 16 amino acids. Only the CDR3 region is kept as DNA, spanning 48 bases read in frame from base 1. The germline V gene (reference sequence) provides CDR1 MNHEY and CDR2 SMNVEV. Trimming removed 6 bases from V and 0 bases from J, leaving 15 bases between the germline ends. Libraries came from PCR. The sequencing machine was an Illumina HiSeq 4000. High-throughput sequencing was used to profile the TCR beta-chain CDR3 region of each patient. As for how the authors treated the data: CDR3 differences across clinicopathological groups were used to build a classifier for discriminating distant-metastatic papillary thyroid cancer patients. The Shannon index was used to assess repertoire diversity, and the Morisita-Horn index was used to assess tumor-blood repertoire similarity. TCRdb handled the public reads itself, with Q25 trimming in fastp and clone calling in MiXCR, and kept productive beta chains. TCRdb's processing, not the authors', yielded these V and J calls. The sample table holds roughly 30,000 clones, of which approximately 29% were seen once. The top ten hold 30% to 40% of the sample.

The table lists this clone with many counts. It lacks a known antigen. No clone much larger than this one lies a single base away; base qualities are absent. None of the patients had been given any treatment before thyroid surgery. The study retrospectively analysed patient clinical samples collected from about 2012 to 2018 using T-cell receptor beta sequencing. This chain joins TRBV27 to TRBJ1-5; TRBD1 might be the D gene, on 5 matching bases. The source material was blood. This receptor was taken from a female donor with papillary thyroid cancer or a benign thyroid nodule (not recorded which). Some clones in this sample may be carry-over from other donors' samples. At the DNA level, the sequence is TGTGCCAGCAGCCTAACAGGAAACCCTAGCAATCAGCCCCAGCATTTT. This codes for CASSLTGNPSNQPQHF.